These 32 T cell receptor beta chains were all obtained from the same sample, sequenced in a study of neurological immune-mediated disorders. From the 5' RACE reads, TCRdb called clonotypes with MiXCR, one entry per CDR3 protein. The sample comprises approximately 40,000 distinct CDR3 sequences, roughly an eighth of which are singletons, and roughly 1.2% rests with the top ten. The sequenced sample was PBMCs. These TCRs come from a female donor in good health.

There are many counts of this clonotype. The chain links TRBV20-1 to TRBJ2-1; 10 nucleotides agree with TRBD2. The CDR3 runs to 15 residues. CDR1 and CDR2 (germline): DFQATT, SNEGSKA (reference sequence). The V gene end was trimmed by 3 bases and the J gene end by 10 bases; junction bases not matched to a gene: 12. DNA for the CDR3: TGCAGTGCTAGGGCCCCAGCGGGGGGGTTCCGGGAGCAGTTCTTC. This sequence encodes CSARAPAGGFREQFF.

This clonotype was observed at least ten times. This chain links TRBV6-5 with TRBJ2-2; 9 nucleotides line up with TRBD2. The CDR3 runs to 16 residues. V lost 6 bases, J lost 0 bases, and 5 bases stayed unmatched. Germline V gene data show CDR1 as MNHEY and CDR2 as SVGAGI. CDR3 sequence (DNA): TGTGCCAGCAGACCTAGACTAGCGGCGAACACCGGGGAGCTGTTTTTT. Amino acid sequence: CASRPRLAANTGELFF.

This clonotype was counted ten times or more. The chain joins TRBV7-9 to TRBJ2-2; TRBD1 matches at 8 bases. CDR3 size: 16 residues. The germline V gene encodes CDR1 SEHNR and CDR2 FQNEAQ (reference sequence). Trimming took 4 bases from V and 6 from J; bases not matched to a gene: 10. This CDR3 reads CASSWQGAGFSGELFF. Here the CDR3 DNA reads TGTGCCAGCAGCTGGCAGGGGGCCGGCTTTTCCGGGGAGCTGTTTTTT.

This clonotype was found many times. This chain joins TRBV2 and TRBJ2-2; 11 bases fit TRBD2. Germline loops: CDR1 SNHLY, CDR2 FYNNEI. This CDR3 region has 16 residues. The trim removed 3 bases at V and 5 bases at J, leaving 5 bases unmatched. CDR3 region: CASSDELAGGTGELFF. CDR3 in DNA: TGTGCCAGCAGTGACGAGCTAGCGGGGGGTACCGGGGAGCTGTTTTTT. The whole variable domain, remainder taken from reference TRBV2 and TRBJ2-2, is EPEVTQTPSHQVTQMGQEVILRCVPISNHLYFYWYRQILGQKVEFLVSFYNNEISEKSEIFDDQFSVERPDGSNFTLKIRSTKLEDSAMYFCASSDELAGGTGELFFGEGSRLTVL.

This clonotype occurred many times. CDR3 nucleotides: TGTGCCAGCAGCCACCCCACAGGTTACGAGCAGTACTTC. It codes for CASSHPTGYEQYF. V gene TRBV7-9 combines with J gene TRBJ2-7; a possible D gene is TRBD1 (5 bases). V was pared by 5 bases and J by 4 bases, with 12 bases between. Germline values: CDR1 SEHNR, CDR2 FQNEAQ (reference sequence). The CDR3 covers 13 residues.

V and J are TRBV14 and TRBJ1-2, with TRBD1 identical over 9 bases. The CDR3 consists of 15 residues. V shed 2 bases and J 4 bases; nucleotides not matched to a gene: 5. Germline V gene sequence: CDR1 SGHDN, CDR2 FVKESK. In nucleotides, the CDR3 is TGTGCCAGCAGCCAAACAGGGGGCTCCCTCTATGGCTACACCTTC. It is translated as CASSQTGGSLYGYTF.

This clonotype was detected many times. The chain carries TRBV5-1 and TRBJ2-1, with D hard to call. The CDR3 is made up of 15 amino acids. The germline V gene encodes CDR1 SGHRS and CDR2 YFSETQ. Trimming stripped 2 bases from V and 5 bases from J, with 14 bases between. The CDR3 loop reads CASSLGVFPNNEQFF. CDR3 nucleotide sequence: TGCGCCAGCAGCTTAGGAGTCTTCCCGAACAATGAGCAGTTCTTC.

This clonotype was seen only a few times. This chain connects TRBV6-1 to TRBJ2-2; maybe TRBD1 (5 bases). Germline values: CDR1 MNHNS, CDR2 SASEGT. The CDR3 spans 19 residues. Deletions cut 3 bases from V and 0 bases from J, with 20 bases between. For the CDR3, the DNA is TGTGCCAGCAGTGATCTAAGGGGTTTTGGACGGGCGAACACCGGGGAGCTGTTTTTT. Protein product: CASSDLRGFGRANTGELFF.

At least ten counts were recorded for this clonotype. This chain connects TRBV12-3 or TRBV12-4 to TRBJ1-5; perhaps TRBD1 as D (5 bases). Trimming left V 2 bases short and J 0 bases short, with 8 bases between. The length of the CDR3 is 15 residues. CDR3 DNA: TGTGCCAGCAGTTTAACAGGCAGTAGCAATCAGCCCCAGCATTTT. Protein product: CASSLTGSSNQPQHF.

This clonotype occurred many times. J is TRBJ1-3 and V is TRBV3-1; 10 bases map to TRBD1. Germline assignment: CDR1 LGHDT and CDR2 YNNKEL (reference sequence). The CDR3 consists of 19 residues. V lost 0 bases and J lost 2; bases outside the gene matches: 10. In DNA form, the CDR3 reads TGTGCCAGCAGCCAAGAAGACGGTCCCGGGACAGGGGCTGGAAACACCATATATTTT. It translates to CASSQEDGPGTGAGNTIYF.

This clonotype has ten or more counts. This chain connects TRBV12-3 or TRBV12-4 to TRBJ1-1; no clear D gene. The CDR3 has 14 amino acids. The V gene lost 0 bases and the J gene lost 3 bases, with 8 bases spanning the gap. The CDR3 protein is CASSLASRYTEAFF. The DNA of the CDR3 is TGTGCCAGCAGTTTAGCCAGCCGATACACTGAAGCTTTCTTT.

The sample holds many counts of this clonotype. The chain's CDR3 is CASKRTESSGNTIYF. CDR3 coding DNA: TGTGCCAGCAAACGGACGGAGAGCTCTGGAAACACCATATATTTT. The V gene is TRBV2, the J gene TRBJ1-3; no clear D. V dropped 7 bases and J dropped 0 bases, with 13 bases sitting between them. Germline loops: CDR1 SNHLY, CDR2 FYNNEI. This CDR3 region has 15 residues.

In this sample, this clonotype turned up many times. The rearrangement uses TRBV3-1 and TRBJ1-1, with 7 nucleotides matching TRBD1. The junction had 4 bases not matched to a gene; V was cut back by 5 bases and J by 1 base. Germline V gene sequence: CDR1 LGHDT, CDR2 YNNKEL (reference sequence). The CDR3 sequence is 14 residues long. CDR3 coding DNA: TGTGCCAGCAGCGGTAGACAGGGGAACACTGAAGCTTTCTTT. Translation gives CASSGRQGNTEAFF.

This clonotype was observed many times. The chain uses TRBV29-1 and TRBJ2-5; TRBD2 matches 9 bases. The germline V gene has CDR1 SQVTM and CDR2 ANQGSEA. V lost 6 bases, J lost 2 bases, and 1 base stayed unmatched. The CDR3 is 12 amino acids. DNA of the CDR3: TGCAGCGTGACTAGCGGTCAAGAGACCCAGTACTTC. Amino acid sequence: CSVTSGQETQYF.

This clonotype was seen ten or more times. The chain recombines TRBV29-1 with TRBJ2-7, with TRBD1 matching 10 bases. The germline V gene encodes CDR1 SQVTM and CDR2 ANQGSEA. The CDR3 is made up of 12 amino acids. Trimming at V came to 6 bases and at J to 6 bases, leaving 5 bases not matched to a gene. The CDR3 protein is CSVLTGGVEQYF. CDR3 bases: TGCAGCGTCCTGACAGGGGGCGTCGAGCAGTACTTC.

This clonotype has a count of ten or more. The chain employs TRBV5-1 and TRBJ2-2, with 7 positions matching TRBD2. J gave up 5 bases and V 1 base, and 5 bases lay outside the gene matches. CDR1 and CDR2 (germline): SGHRS, YFSETQ. The CDR3 runs to 15 residues. DNA for the CDR3: TGCGCCAGCAGCTTGCCGGCGGGGGAAACCGGGGAGCTGTTTTTT. This sequence encodes CASSLPAGETGELFF.

This clonotype showed up many times. This chain links TRBV5-1 with TRBJ2-5; D is perhaps TRBD1 (6 bases). The germline gives CDR1 SGHRS, CDR2 YFSETQ. Trimming took off 0 bases at V and 2 bases at J, with 14 bases between the two ends. The CDR3 is 16 residues long. The CDR3 protein is CASSLGLTGSQETQYF. The CDR3 DNA reads TGCGCCAGCAGCTTGGGTTTAACAGGGTCTCAAGAGACCCAGTACTTC.

This clonotype was counted many times. The chain recombines TRBV20-1 with TRBJ2-3; 10 bases fit TRBD1. Germline CDR1 is DFQATT and CDR2 is SNEGSKA (reference sequence). Trimming cost V 7 bases and J 0 bases; bases outside gene matches: 7. The CDR3 extends over 15 amino acids. The CDR3 DNA reads as TGCAGTGTTCAGGACAGGGGGACTAGCACAGATACGCAGTATTTT. It is translated as CSVQDRGTSTDTQYF.

The chain couples TRBV11-2 to TRBJ1-5; D unresolved. The germline V gene encodes CDR1 SGHAT and CDR2 FQNNGV. The CDR3 totals 14 residues. V gave up 1 base and J gave up 7 bases, with 11 bases separating them. The chain's CDR3 is CASSLGAGTQPQHF. CDR3 DNA: TGTGCCAGCAGCTTAGGGGCAGGTACCCAGCCCCAGCATTTT.

This clonotype was counted ten times or more. J is TRBJ2-2 and V is TRBV3-1; D is possibly TRBD1 (5 bases). Germline V lookup: CDR1 LGHDT, CDR2 YNNKEL (reference sequence). V was pared by 1 base and J by 1 base, with 10 bases between. This CDR3 comprises 16 residues. CDR3 coding DNA: TGTGCCAGCAGCCAAGTTCGACAGAGGAACACCGGGGAGCTGTTTTTT. The encoded protein is CASSQVRQRNTGELFF.

This clonotype was seen at least ten times. The chain combines TRBV18 with TRBJ1-1; D unresolved. This CDR3 has 15 residues. V was clipped by 4 bases and J by 1 base, with 13 bases between them. Per germline, CDR1 KGHSH and CDR2 LQKENI. The CDR3 region is CASSLRQDTNTEAFF. As DNA, the CDR3 is TGTGCCAGCTCACTCAGACAAGACACGAACACTGAAGCTTTCTTT.

This clonotype was seen at least ten times. This chain links TRBV20-1 with TRBJ2-5, with 8 bases identical to TRBD1. The length of the CDR3 is 13 residues. Germline V CDR1 and CDR2: DFQATT, SNEGSKA (reference sequence). The trim removed 2 bases at V and 5 bases at J, leaving 4 bases unmatched. The CDR3 region is CSARQGAGETQYF. The CDR3 DNA is TGCAGTGCTAGACAGGGGGCAGGTGAGACCCAGTACTTC.

This clonotype was counted ten times or more. The rearrangement links TRBV6-5 to TRBJ2-7, with 11 bases fitting TRBD1. Germline CDR1 MNHEY, CDR2 SVGAGI. The CDR3 has 15 amino acids. The J segment lost 0 bases and the V segment lost 4 bases, leaving 2 bases of the junction unmatched. CDR3 in DNA: TGTGCCAGCAGTTTGGGACAGGGGGTCTCCTACGAGCAGTACTTC. As protein: CASSLGQGVSYEQYF.

The chain carries TRBV18 and TRBJ1-2; TRBD1 is a possible D gene (5 bases). This CDR3 spans 14 amino acids. Germline assignment: CDR1 KGHSH and CDR2 LQKENI. With 3 bases removed from V and 4 bases from J, the gap between germline ends came to 12 bases. The CDR3 loop reads CASSPRGEVYGYTF. In nucleotides, the CDR3 is TGTGCCAGCTCACCCAGAGGGGAGGTCTATGGCTACACCTTC.

This clonotype was counted ten times or more. The chain joins TRBV7-2 to TRBJ1-2, with 8 bases lining up with TRBD1. The germline gives CDR1 SGHTA, CDR2 FQGNSA. The CDR3 consists of 14 residues. Trimming removed 6 bases from V and 6 bases from J; junction bases left unmatched: 9. CDR3 nucleotide sequence: TGTGCCAGCAGATCCTTTGGACAGGGTCATGGCTACACCTTC. Protein product: CASRSFGQGHGYTF.

This clonotype came up many times. This chain joins TRBV15 and TRBJ2-3; D not certain. The V gene lost 0 bases and the J gene lost 14 bases, with 6 bases spanning the gap. The CDR3 consists of 10 residues. The germline V gene encodes CDR1 LNHNV and CDR2 YYDKDF (reference sequence). The CDR3 reads CATSRDRLYF. The CDR3 coding sequence is TGTGCCACCAGCAGAGATAGGCTGTATTTT.

The chain has TRBV20-1 and TRBJ1-3; D might be TRBD1 (5 bases). The V gene's germline CDR1 is DFQATT and CDR2 SNEGSKA (reference sequence). The CDR3 has 15 amino acids. Trimming cost V 1 base and J 0 bases, with 10 bases left between them. DNA of the CDR3: TGCAGTGCTAGAGTGGGACTGCGCTCTGGAAACACCATATATTTT. It codes for CSARVGLRSGNTIYF.

The chain links TRBV2 to TRBJ2-5; 13 bases map to TRBD2. This CDR3 spans 17 amino acids. CDR1 SNHLY and CDR2 FYNNEI come from the germline V gene. After removal of 6 bases from V and 1 base from J, the junction contained 8 bases not matched to a gene. The CDR3 DNA sequence: TGTGCCAGCAGCTACGGGACTAGCGGGAAGACCCAAGAGACCCAGTACTTC. Translated: CASSYGTSGKTQETQYF.

This clonotype has a count of ten or more. J is TRBJ2-4 and V is TRBV5-1; 9 nucleotides line up with TRBD1. CDR1 is SGHRS and CDR2 is YFSETQ in the germline V gene. The V segment lost 2 bases and the J segment 7 bases; nucleotides outside the gene matches: 7. The CDR3 contains 15 residues. CDR3 protein: CASSLQGARYNIQYF. CDR3 nucleotide sequence: TGCGCCAGCAGCTTACAGGGGGCCCGCTACAACATTCAGTACTTC.

This clonotype occurred many times. This chain uses TRBV9 with TRBJ2-5; D assignment may be TRBD1 or TRBD2 (6 bases each). The CDR3 consists of 13 residues. Germline V gene sequence: CDR1 SGDLS, CDR2 YYNGEE. V was cut by 4 bases and J by 5 bases, with 12 bases left in between. CDR3 in DNA: TGTGCCAGCAGCTTTCAAGGGGGGGAGACCCAGTACTTC. It translates to CASSFQGGETQYF.

This clonotype has at least ten counts. The gene calls are TRBV5-1 and TRBJ2-1, with 16 bases aligning to TRBD2. The CDR3 has 17 amino acids. J lost 4 bases, V lost 4 bases, and 5 bases had no gene match. CDR1 and CDR2 (germline): SGHRS, YFSETQ. In nucleotides, the CDR3 is TGCGCCAGCAGCCCAGGGACTAGCGGGGGGGTTTACAATGAGCAGTTCTTC. Protein sequence: CASSPGTSGGVYNEQFF.

In this sample, this clonotype turned up many times. The chain employs TRBV6-6 and TRBJ1-2; 7 bases map to TRBD1. This CDR3 spans 13 amino acids. Trimming took 5 bases from V and 8 from J; bases not matched to a gene: 8. CDR1 MNHNY and CDR2 SVGAGI come from the germline V gene (reference sequence). Here the CDR3 DNA reads TGTGCCAGCAGTCGGGACAGTTTGGGAGGCTACACCTTC. This codes for CASSRDSLGGYTF.